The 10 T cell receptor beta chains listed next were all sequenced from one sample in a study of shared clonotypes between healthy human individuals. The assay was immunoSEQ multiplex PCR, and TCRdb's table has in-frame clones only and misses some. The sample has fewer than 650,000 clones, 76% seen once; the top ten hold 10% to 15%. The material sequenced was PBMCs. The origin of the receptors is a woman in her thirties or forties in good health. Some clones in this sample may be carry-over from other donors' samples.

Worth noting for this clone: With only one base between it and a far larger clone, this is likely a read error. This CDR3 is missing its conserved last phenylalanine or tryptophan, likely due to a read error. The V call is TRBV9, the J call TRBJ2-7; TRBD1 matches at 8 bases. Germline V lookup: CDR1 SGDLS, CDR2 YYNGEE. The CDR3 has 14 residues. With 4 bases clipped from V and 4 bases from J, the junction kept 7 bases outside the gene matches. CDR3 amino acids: CASSPRTGNYEQYL. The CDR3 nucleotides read TGTGCCAGCAGCCCCCGGACAGGGAATTACGAGCAGTACCTC.

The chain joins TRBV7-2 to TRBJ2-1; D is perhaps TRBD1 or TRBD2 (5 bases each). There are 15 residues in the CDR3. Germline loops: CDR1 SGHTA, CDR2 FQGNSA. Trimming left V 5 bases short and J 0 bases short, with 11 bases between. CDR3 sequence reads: CASSQTGPSYNEQFF. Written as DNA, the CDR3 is TGTGCCAGCAGCCAGACGGGGCCCTCCTACAATGAGCAGTTCTTC.

CDR3 amino acids: CASSLYGEGGNEQFF. The CDR3, as DNA: TGTGCCAGCAGTTTGTACGGAGAGGGGGGCAATGAGCAGTTCTTC. The chain joins TRBV28 to TRBJ2-1; D is tentatively TRBD1 or TRBD2 (6 bases each). The CDR3 extends over 15 amino acids. From germline, CDR1 is MDHEN and CDR2 SYDVKM. V was trimmed by 3 bases and J by 6 bases, leaving 15 bases between them.

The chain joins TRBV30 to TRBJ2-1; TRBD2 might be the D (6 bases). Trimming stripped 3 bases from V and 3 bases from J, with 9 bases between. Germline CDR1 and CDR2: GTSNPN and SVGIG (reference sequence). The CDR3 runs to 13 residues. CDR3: CAWRDGGYNEQFF. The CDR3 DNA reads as TGTGCCTGGAGGGACGGGGGCTACAATGAGCAGTTCTTC.

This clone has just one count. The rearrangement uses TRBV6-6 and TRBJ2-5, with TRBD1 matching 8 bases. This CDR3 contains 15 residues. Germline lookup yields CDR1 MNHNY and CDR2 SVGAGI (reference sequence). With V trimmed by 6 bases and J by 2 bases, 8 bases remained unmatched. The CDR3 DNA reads TGTGCCAGCAGACGGGACAGGTCGAGACAAGAGACCCAGTACTTC. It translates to CASRRDRSRQETQYF.

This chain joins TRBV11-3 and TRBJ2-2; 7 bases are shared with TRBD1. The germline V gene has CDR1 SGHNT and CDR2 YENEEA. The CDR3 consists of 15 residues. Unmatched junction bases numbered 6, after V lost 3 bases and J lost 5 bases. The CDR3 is CASSLSTGITGELFF. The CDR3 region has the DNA TGTGCCAGCAGCTTGTCGACAGGGATAACCGGGGAGCTGTTTTTT.

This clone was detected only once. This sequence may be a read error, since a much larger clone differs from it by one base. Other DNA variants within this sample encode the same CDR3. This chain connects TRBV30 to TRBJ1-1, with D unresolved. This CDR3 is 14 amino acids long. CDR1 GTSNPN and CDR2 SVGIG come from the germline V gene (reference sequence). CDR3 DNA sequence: TGTGCCTGGACGCCTCTAGTGGGGAATACTGAGGCTTTCTTT. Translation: CAWTPLVGNTEAFF.

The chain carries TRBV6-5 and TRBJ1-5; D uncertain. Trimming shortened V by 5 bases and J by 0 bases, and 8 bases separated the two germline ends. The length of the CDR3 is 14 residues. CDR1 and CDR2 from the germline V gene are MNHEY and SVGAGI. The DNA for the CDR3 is TGTGCCAGCAGTCCGGGAACTAGCAATCAGCCCCAGCATTTT. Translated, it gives CASSPGTSNQPQHF.

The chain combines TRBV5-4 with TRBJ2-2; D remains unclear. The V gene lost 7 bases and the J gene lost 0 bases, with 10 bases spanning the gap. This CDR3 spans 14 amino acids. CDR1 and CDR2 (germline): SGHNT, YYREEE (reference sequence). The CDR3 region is CASGTKANTGELFF. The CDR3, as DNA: TGTGCCAGCGGCACCAAAGCGAACACCGGGGAGCTGTTTTTT.

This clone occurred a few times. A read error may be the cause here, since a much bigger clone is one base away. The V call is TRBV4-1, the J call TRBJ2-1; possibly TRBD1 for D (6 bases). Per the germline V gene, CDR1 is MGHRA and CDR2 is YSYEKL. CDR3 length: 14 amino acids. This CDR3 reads CASSSVTGYNEQLF. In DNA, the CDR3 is TGCGCCAGCAGCTCTGTGACAGGCTACAATGAGCAGCTCTTC.